A single TCR beta chain is shown here with its context. The antigen it recognizes is unknown. The germline gene is not matched at one end of the junction; a read error may be the cause. The roughly 38 donors, aged about 6 to 100 years, were systemically healthy Caucasian individuals from Russia. Each donor gave around 9.8 milliliters of peripheral blood, collected into EDTA-treated Vacutainer tubes. Ficoll-Paque density-gradient centrifugation was used to isolate PBMCs, with at least 6.5 million per sample. Total RNA was extracted from PBMCs with Trizol reagent, with at least 5 micrograms obtained per sample. For every donor, flow cytometry on a PBMC aliquot measured the percentage of naive CD45RAhigh/CD27high T cells. The sample is drawn from a study of blood T cells in healthy people across ages (dated by TCRdb to the mid-2010s). For context, the study as a whole: In model experiments, template switching captured about one uniquely barcoded TCR beta cDNA molecule for every two T cells. The study measured age-related changes in TCR beta repertoire diversity using deep sequencing normalized with unique cDNA molecular identifiers. To avoid experimental bias, donors of different ages were spread randomly across the sequencing lanes. Four age groups were formed from the donors: young (average about 16 years), middle-aged (approximately 39), aged (approximately 60) and long-lived (around 82). The study analyzed two additional independent replicas of 1 million unique cDNA reads from the same blood draw for two donors, one aged 18 to 30 and one aged 80 or older.

Receptors were amplified or captured by 5' RACE. The sequencer was an Illumina HiSeq 2500. A second about 7 to 11 cycle PCR used a sample-barcoded 5' primer and a J-beta primer mix. A template-switch 5' adaptor carrying 12 random nucleotides introduced a unique molecular identifier onto each TCR beta cDNA molecule. At least 2.5 million CDR3-containing paired-end reads were obtained from each sample. First-strand cDNA synthesis was performed from all RNA using the Mint cDNA synthesis kit, with priming by a TRBC-specific oligonucleotide. All cDNA was treated with uracil-DNA glycosylase and then went through a first 18-cycle PCR with the universal primers M1SS and BC2_uni_R. Per the original workflow: For normalization, 1 million high-quality reads were randomly selected from each sample, with every read carrying a distinct molecular identifier. Reads sharing molecular identifiers were discarded rather than binned into consensus sequences. MiTCR, with a Q25 quality threshold and the strictest error-elimination algorithm, was used for CDR3 identification, clonotype clustering and error correction. A nonparametric unseen species model with Euler transformation was used to estimate a lower bound on total TCR beta diversity. TCRdb redid the processing of the public reads, applying fastp at Q25 and MiXCR, and retained in-frame beta chains. Each CDR3 protein gets just one entry, which takes the most common genes and DNA from the rows behind it. The V and J calls reflect TCRdb's pipeline rather than the authors' work. Present in this sample are around 850,000 distinct CDR3 sequences, 30% to 45% of which were seen just once. Of the sample, 13% falls within the top ten clones.

Summary of the overall study and its limitations: Because donor CMV infection status was unknown, age-related changes in expanded clonotypes were potentially confounded. Compared with the aged group, more naive CD4+ T cells, fewer expanded clones and increased TCR diversity were shown by the long-lived group, suggesting age selection. Total diversity estimates from one million sequenced T cells were considered lower bounds and underestimates. Observed TCR beta diversity per million T cells fell roughly linearly with age, and a significant reduction was already apparent by age around 40. Observed TCR beta diversity correlated strongly with the percentage of naive T cells measured by flow cytometry. Since profiling was done on bulk unsorted PBMCs, naive and antigen-experienced compartments could not be conclusively compared.

What was sequenced was blood. The sequence was obtained from a man younger than 30 in good health.

The CDR3 reads CASSQTGNAEAFF. The DNA reads TGTGCCAGCAGCCAAACAGGGAACGCTGAAGCTTTCTTT. The rearranged chain carries TRBV12-3 or TRBV12-4 and TRBJ1-1; the D gene is perhaps TRBD1, on 6 matching bases. The CDR3 runs 13 amino acids, cysteine and phenylalanine included. The entry retains the CDR3 DNA only, 39 bases that are in frame from base 1.